These 14 T cell receptor beta chains were all obtained from the same sample, sequenced in a study of T cell changes during pregnancy in multiple sclerosis. Clones were sequenced by immunoSEQ multiplex PCR, and TCRdb holds only the in-frame ones, with some missing. The table has 40,000 to 60,000 clones, nearly 95% seen once; the top ten hold 0.99%. This material consisted of peripheral blood, taken after pregnancy. Every receptor here comes from a female donor with multiple sclerosis, enrolled in a pregnancy study.

V is TRBV12-5 and J is TRBJ1-5, with TRBD1 matching 7 bases. The CDR3 runs 14 residues. The germline CDR1 and CDR2 sequences are LGHNT and FRNRAP. V lost 3 bases to trimming and J lost 4 bases; unmatched junction nucleotides: 3. CDR3: CASGFGTDNQPQHF. CDR3 in DNA: TGTGCTAGTGGTTTCGGGACAGATAATCAGCCCCAGCATTTT.

The chain is built from TRBV10-3 and TRBJ1-3; D gene uncertain. The germline V gene has CDR1 ENHRY and CDR2 SYGVKD. Trimming took off 4 bases at V and 4 bases at J, with 8 bases between the two ends. The CDR3 spans 13 residues. The CDR3 nucleotides read TGTGCCATCAGTGTGGGCCTGGGAAACACCATATATTTT. Encoded protein: CAISVGLGNTIYF.

The chain has TRBV13 and TRBJ2-5; tentatively, D is TRBD2 (5 bases). CDR3 length equals 15 residues. The V gene lost 2 bases and the J gene lost 7 bases, with 17 bases spanning the gap. Germline lookup yields CDR1 PRHDT and CDR2 FYEKMQ (reference sequence). The CDR3 sequence is CASSLRRAGFGTQYF. The CDR3, as DNA: TGTGCCAGCAGCTTAAGGCGGGCTGGCTTCGGGACCCAGTACTTC.

The chain is built from TRBV7-9 and TRBJ1-5; D is unclear. Trimming shortened V by 4 bases and J by 3 bases, and 7 bases separated the two germline ends. Germline-derived CDR1 and CDR2 are SEHNR and FQNEAQ (reference sequence). This CDR3 spans 13 amino acids. CDR3 loop: CASSYSPNQPQHF. The CDR3 nucleotides read TGTGCCAGCAGCTACAGTCCCAATCAGCCCCAGCATTTT.

The CDR3 DNA reads as TGTGCCAGCAGTTACGGGGACACTACCGAGCAGTACTTC. This encodes CASSYGDTTEQYF. This chain joins TRBV6-6 and TRBJ2-7, with a weak D call TRBD1 (6 bases). V lost 2 bases and J lost 6, with 11 bases in between. The CDR3 is 13 residues long. Germline lookup yields CDR1 MNHNY and CDR2 SVGAGI (reference sequence).

This chain connects TRBV29-1 to TRBJ1-1; 7 nucleotides agree with TRBD1. V trimming: 4 bases; J trimming: 7 bases; junction bases outside the gene matches: 3. CDR3 length equals 11 residues. Looked up from germline, CDR1 is SQVTM and CDR2 is ANQGSEA. CDR3 residues: CSVGTGGEAFF. The CDR3 nucleotides are TGCAGCGTTGGGACAGGAGGTGAAGCTTTCTTT.

The V call is TRBV2, the J call TRBJ1-2, with a possible D match to TRBD1 (6 bases). Germline CDR1 reads SNHLY; CDR2 reads FYNNEI. V dropped 2 bases and J dropped 4 bases, with 17 bases sitting between them. The CDR3 is 16 amino acids. The CDR3 region is CASSEFVNRARYGYTF. Written as DNA, the CDR3 is TGTGCCAGCAGTGAATTTGTGAACAGGGCTCGCTATGGCTACACCTTC.

The gene calls are TRBV29-1 and TRBJ2-1; TRBD2 is a possible D gene (6 bases). The CDR3 has 12 amino acids. CDR1 and CDR2 from the germline V gene are SQVTM and ANQGSEA. Trimming removed 8 bases from V and 8 bases from J, with 16 bases in between. CDR3 in amino acids: CSSWTGDDEQFF. CDR3 sequence (DNA): TGCAGCTCCTGGACGGGAGACGATGAGCAGTTCTTC.

This sequence joins TRBV5-4 and TRBJ2-7, with D unclear. This CDR3 contains 12 residues. Germline V gene data show CDR1 as SGHNT and CDR2 as YYREEE (reference sequence). Trimming took 0 bases from V and 5 from J, leaving 6 bases between them. The CDR3 bases are TGTGCCAGCAGCTTGGGACTGAACGAGCAGTACTTC. Translated: CASSLGLNEQYF.

This chain links TRBV18 with TRBJ1-6; D ambiguous. In germline, CDR1 is KGHSH, CDR2 LQKENI. The CDR3 contains 16 residues. Trimming removed 2 bases from V and 7 bases from J, with 15 bases in between. The CDR3 bases are TGTGCCAGCTCACCAAAAAACCAATTAGCCAATTCACCCCTCCACTTT. This encodes CASSPKNQLANSPLHF.

V and J are TRBV29-1 and TRBJ1-5; the D gene is possibly TRBD1 (5 bases). V was trimmed by 4 bases and J by 5 bases, leaving 6 bases between them. CDR1 and CDR2 from the germline V gene are SQVTM and ANQGSEA. The CDR3 runs to 11 residues. CDR3 DNA sequence: TGCAGCGTTGGGGGGGATCAGCCCCAGCATTTT. It translates to CSVGGDQPQHF. Full variable domain (rest looked up from reference TRBV29-1 and TRBJ1-5): SAVISQKPSRDICQRGTSLTIQCQVDSQVTMMFWYRQQPGQSLTLIATANQGSEATYESGFVIDKFPISRPNLTFSTLTVSNMSPEDSSIYLCSVGGDQPQHFGDGTRLSIL.

The CDR3 DNA sequence: TGTGCCAGCAGTTCCTCCGGACAGGGATTTCCCTACGAGCAGTACTTC. Translating it yields CASSSSGQGFPYEQYF. J is TRBJ2-7 and V is TRBV6-6, with 8 bases that match TRBD1. Trimming at V came to 4 bases and at J to 2 bases, leaving 10 bases not matched to a gene. This CDR3 is 16 amino acids long. Germline CDR1 is MNHNY and CDR2 is SVGAGI (reference sequence).

The chain carries TRBV18 and TRBJ1-1; possible D gene TRBD1, 6 bases. Per germline, CDR1 KGHSH and CDR2 LQKENI. The CDR3 spans 15 residues. V lost 8 bases and J lost 1, with 17 bases in between. CDR3 in DNA: TGTGCCAGCCATGCGCGACCACAGGGGAACACTGAAGCTTTCTTT. This sequence encodes CASHARPQGNTEAFF.

This clone has a single count. The rearrangement joins TRBV9 to TRBJ1-4, with 9 nucleotides matching TRBD1. J was trimmed by 4 bases and V by 4 bases; bases with no gene match: 14. CDR1 and CDR2 (germline): SGDLS, YYNGEE. CDR3 length: 18 amino acids. The CDR3 DNA sequence: TGTGCCAGCAGCAGAGGACAGGGGTCTTCTACTATTAATGAAAAACTGTTTTTT. The encoded protein is CASSRGQGSSTINEKLFF.